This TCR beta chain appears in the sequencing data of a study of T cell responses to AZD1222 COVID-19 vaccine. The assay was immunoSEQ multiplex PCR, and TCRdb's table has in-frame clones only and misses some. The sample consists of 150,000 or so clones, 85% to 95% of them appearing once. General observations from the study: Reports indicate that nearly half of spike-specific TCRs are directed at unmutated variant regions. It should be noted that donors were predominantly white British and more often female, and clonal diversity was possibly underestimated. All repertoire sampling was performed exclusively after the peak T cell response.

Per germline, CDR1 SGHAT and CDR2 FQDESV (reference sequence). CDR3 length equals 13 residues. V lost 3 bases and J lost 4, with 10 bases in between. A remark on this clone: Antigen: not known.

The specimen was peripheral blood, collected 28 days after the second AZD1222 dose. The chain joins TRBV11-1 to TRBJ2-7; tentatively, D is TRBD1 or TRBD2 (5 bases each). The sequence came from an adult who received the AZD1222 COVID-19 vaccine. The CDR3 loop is CASSLGRGYEQYF. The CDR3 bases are TGTGCCAGCAGCTTGGGACGCGGATACGAGCAGTACTTC.